Listed below are T cell receptor beta chains from one sample, sequenced in a study of blood T cell repertoires in COVID-19. Data came from immunoSEQ multiplex PCR; TCRdb stores just in-frame clones and leaves some out. Among tens of thousands of clones listed, 85% to 90% were seen once. The specimen sequenced was peripheral blood. Receptor source: a human donor with active COVID-19. The donor label of this sample is uncertain. CDR3s leave out the opening cysteine and the closing phenylalanine or tryptophan.

V gene,J gene,CDR3 protein
TRBV2,TRBJ1-5,ASSVWGGNQPQH
TRBV6-6,TRBJ1-5,ASSPGAHQPQH
TRBV16,TRBJ2-7,ASSLPPRFVHEQY
TRBV24-1,TRBJ2-2,ATSRSGIHTGELF
TRBV5-4,TRBJ2-7,ASSLQEGYEQY
TRBV28,TRBJ1-3,ATGTVLGNTIY
TRBV7-2,TRBJ2-7,ASSSAATGLEQY
TRBV27,TRBJ2-7,ASSFREDRDEQY
TRBV2,TRBJ2-7,ASSRGLAGVYEQY
TRBV7-9,TRBJ2-5,ASSLSPGYQETQY
TRBV27,TRBJ2-3,ASTSAGLSTDTQY
TRBV18,TRBJ1-6,ASSNLQGSNSPLH
TRBV7-2,TRBJ2-7,ASSLSVSGEQY
TRBV3-1/TRBV3-2,TRBJ1-2,ASSQTTGYGYT
TRBV13,TRBJ2-2,ASSLSTAGNTGELF
TRBV5-1,TRBJ2-3,ASSIGQGEDTQY
TRBV3-1/TRBV3-2,TRBJ2-2,ASSHLGPGELF
TRBV6-2/TRBV6-3,TRBJ1-2,ASSYEAADLYGYT
TRBV5-5,TRBJ2-1,ASSLFRTGENEQF
TRBV6-6,TRBJ2-3,ASSFGQGADTQY
TRBV4-1,TRBJ2-7,ASSHADRGRYEQY
TRBV27,TRBJ1-2,ASSLWGQGAFGYT
TRBV5-6,TRBJ2-7,ASSLAGVWEQY
TRBV13,TRBJ1-1,ASSYPGAGTGATEAF
TRBV18,TRBJ2-1,ASSRSPGTGVNEQF
TRBV7-9,TRBJ2-7,ASSSPGLATYEQY
TRBV18,TRBJ2-1,ASSPPRLAGDNPANEQF
TRBV28,TRBJ1-2,ATRGDFYGYT
TRBV5-6,TRBJ2-7,ASSPGTSSYEQY
TRBV3-1/TRBV3-2,TRBJ1-4,ASSQDLVVEKLF
TRBV5-1,TRBJ2-5,ASSLEGTGRETQY
TRBV10-2,TRBJ2-1,ASSNLVGGASFEQF